Below are 17 T cell receptor beta chains sequenced from a single sample in a study of CD8 T cells in Susac syndrome. With random hexamers, about 0.45 to 1 ug RNA was reverse transcribed. TCRdb independently ran MiXCR on the immunoSEQ multiplex PCR reads; one entry per CDR3 protein. Of about 77,000 distinct CDR3 sequences in the sample, 90% to 95% were seen once. The sequenced material came from CD4+ T cells from PBMCs. These receptors were collected from a human donor with Susac syndrome.

The V gene is TRBV9, the J gene TRBJ1-6; 7 nucleotides align to TRBD1. Trimming took 2 bases from V and 7 from J; bases not matched to a gene: 3. Germline CDR1 is SGDLS and CDR2 is YYNGEE. The CDR3 has 14 residues. The DNA for the CDR3 is TGTGCCAGCAGCGTGACAGGGTACAATTCACCCCTCCACTTT. The encoded protein is CASSVTGYNSPLHF.

The chain employs TRBV6-5 and TRBJ2-7, with D unclear. Germline CDR1 is MNHEY and CDR2 is SVGAGI. Trimming took 0 bases from V and 4 from J, leaving 13 bases between them. The length of the CDR3 is 15 residues. CDR3 residues: CASSYSSPSRYEQYF. In DNA, the CDR3 is TGTGCCAGCAGTTACTCGAGCCCCTCTAGGTACGAGCAGTACTTC.

This clonotype has only one observation. This chain uses TRBV20-1 with TRBJ2-5; D is perhaps TRBD2 (5 bases). CDR3 length: 15 amino acids. CDR1 is DFQATT, CDR2 SNEGSKA, per germline (reference sequence). Trimming left V 1 base short and J 5 bases short, with 17 bases between. CDR3 loop: CSARAPLWPGETQYF. CDR3 DNA: TGCAGTGCTAGAGCCCCGTTATGGCCGGGGGAGACCCAGTACTTC.

V gene TRBV28 combines with J gene TRBJ2-5, with D perhaps matching TRBD2 (6 bases). CDR3 length: 15 amino acids. V lost 5 bases to trimming and J lost 6 bases, with 19 bases between them. The germline gives CDR1 MDHEN, CDR2 SYDVKM. This CDR3 is CASSEPPGLEKTQYF. As DNA, the CDR3 is TGTGCCAGCAGTGAACCTCCGGGACTGGAGAAGACCCAGTACTTC.

The V and J genes are TRBV29-1 and TRBJ2-1; 12 positions agree with TRBD2. The J segment lost 9 bases and the V segment lost 7 bases, leaving 7 bases of the junction unmatched. This CDR3 spans 13 amino acids. Germline CDR1 and CDR2: SQVTM and ANQGSEA. The CDR3 loop is CSAQRTSGIEQFF. DNA for the CDR3: TGCAGCGCTCAGAGGACTAGCGGGATTGAGCAGTTCTTC.

This sequence joins TRBV24-1 and TRBJ2-2; tentative D call: TRBD1 (5 bases). Trimming took off 6 bases at V and 0 bases at J, with 7 bases between the two ends. CDR1 and CDR2 (germline): KGHDR, SFDVKD. The CDR3 loop spans 14 amino acids. CDR3 nucleotide sequence: TGTGCCACCAGTCAAGGGGCGAACACCGGGGAGCTGTTTTTT. It translates to CATSQGANTGELFF.

This chain uses TRBV7-2 with TRBJ2-7; 8 nucleotides line up with TRBD1. Trimming took 6 bases from V and 2 from J; bases not matched to a gene: 6. The CDR3 totals 14 residues. CDR1 and CDR2 (germline): SGHTA, FQGNSA. CDR3 in amino acids: CASSIDRGAYEQYF. The CDR3 DNA follows: TGTGCCAGCAGTATAGACAGGGGTGCCTACGAGCAGTACTTC. The whole variable domain, filled in from reference TRBV7-2 and TRBJ2-7, reads GAGVSQSPSNKVTEKGKDVELRCDPISGHTALYWYRQSLGQGLEFLIYFQGNSAPDKSGLPSDRFSAERTGGSVSTLTIQRTQQEDSAVYLCASSIDRGAYEQYFGPGTRLTVT.

This chain links TRBV5-1 with TRBJ2-7; D is unclear. This CDR3 contains 14 residues. Per the germline V gene, CDR1 is SGHRS and CDR2 is YFSETQ. Trimming removed 0 bases from V and 5 bases from J, with 12 bases in between. CDR3 residues: CASSLGSFSNEQYF. For the CDR3, the DNA is TGCGCCAGCAGCTTGGGGTCCTTTAGCAACGAGCAGTACTTC. Variable domain in full (rest from reference TRBV5-1 and TRBJ2-7): KAGVTQTPRYLIKTRGQQVTLSCSPISGHRSVSWYQQTPGQGLQFLFEYFSETQRNKGNFPGRFSGRQFSNSRSEMNVSTLELGDSALYLCASSLGSFSNEQYFGPGTRLTVT.

This chain joins TRBV11-2 and TRBJ1-1; D is uncertain. The CDR3 covers 16 residues. Trimming removed 0 bases from V and 1 base from J, with 12 bases in between. The V gene's germline CDR1 is SGHAT and CDR2 FQNNGV. The CDR3, as DNA: TGTGCCAGCAGCTTAGAATTCGGACGTAGGAACACTGAAGCTTTCTTT. Its translation is CASSLEFGRRNTEAFF.

This clonotype was seen a few times. This sequence joins TRBV7-2 and TRBJ1-1; no clear D gene. V was shortened by 1 base and J by 7 bases, with 13 bases between the two germline ends. This CDR3 is 14 amino acids long. Germline V gene data show CDR1 as SGHTA and CDR2 as FQGNSA. CDR3 DNA sequence: TGTGCCAGCAGCTTAGGGGAGTTGACCCGTGAAGCTTTCTTT. Translating it yields CASSLGELTREAFF.

This clonotype showed up just once. This sequence joins TRBV27 and TRBJ2-7, with D perhaps matching TRBD2 (6 bases). Trimming left V 8 bases short and J 2 bases short, with 19 bases between. Germline loops: CDR1 MNHEY, CDR2 SMNVEV (reference sequence). CDR3 length: 15 amino acids. CDR3 bases: TGTGCCAGCCGCCTAGCGAGTAGCGGACCCTACGAGCAGTACTTC. It codes for CASRLASSGPYEQYF.

The genes are TRBV15 and TRBJ1-5; D unresolved. V lost 5 bases and J 10 bases, leaving 12 bases between the germline ends. This CDR3 is 12 amino acids long. Per the germline V gene, CDR1 is LNHNV and CDR2 is YYDKDF (reference sequence). The CDR3 DNA sequence: TGTGCCACCAGCTTTATCGTTGGCCCCCAGCATTTT. This sequence encodes CATSFIVGPQHF.

The V call is TRBV30, the J call TRBJ2-7; 12 bases agree with TRBD2. Germline CDR1 reads GTSNPN; CDR2 reads SVGIG (reference sequence). The V segment lost 8 bases and the J segment 3 bases; nucleotides outside the gene matches: 5. The CDR3 consists of 13 residues. CDR3 protein: CARGLAGSYEQYF. The CDR3 bases are TGTGCCCGAGGACTAGCGGGAAGCTACGAGCAGTACTTC.

The chain uses TRBV18 and TRBJ2-7, with TRBD2 matching over 9 bases. This CDR3 is 16 amino acids long. Per the germline V gene, CDR1 is KGHSH and CDR2 is LQKENI. The trim removed 2 bases at V and 5 bases at J, leaving 10 bases unmatched. This chain's CDR3 is CASSPTASSGVNEQYF. Written as DNA, the CDR3 is TGTGCCAGCTCACCAACCGCCTCTAGCGGGGTCAACGAGCAGTACTTC.

Notes on this clonotype: One end of the junction varies from germline; a read error may be responsible. The rearrangement links TRBV20-1 to TRBJ1-3, with D maybe TRBD1 (6 bases). The germline CDR1 and CDR2 sequences are DFQATT and SNEGSKA (reference sequence). CDR3 size: 17 residues. This CDR3 is CSARGFSTGNSENTIYF. The CDR3 DNA sequence: TGCAGTGCTAGAGGGTTCTCAACAGGGAACTCTGAAAACACCATATATTTT.

The chain has TRBV7-6 and TRBJ2-5, with TRBD2 as a possible D gene (6 bases). V lost 1 base to trimming and J lost 2 bases, with 14 bases between them. The V gene's germline CDR1 is SGHVS and CDR2 FNYEAQ. The CDR3 consists of 16 residues. The CDR3: CASSLVGGAVQETQYF. Written as DNA, the CDR3 is TGTGCCAGCAGCTTAGTTGGAGGGGCAGTTCAAGAGACCCAGTACTTC.

The CDR3 DNA reads as TGTGCCAGCAGCGTTAGCGGGTCGTCGCACAATGAGCAGTTCTTC. Its translation is CASSVSGSSHNEQFF. The chain is built from TRBV9 and TRBJ2-1, with 7 bases that match TRBD2. Trimming removed 2 bases from V and 5 bases from J; junction bases left unmatched: 7. The CDR3 spans 15 residues. Per the germline V gene, CDR1 is SGDLS and CDR2 is YYNGEE.